Shown below are 28 T cell receptor beta chains from a single sample sequenced in a study of blood T cells in healthy people across ages. Combining a sample-barcoded 5' primer with a J-beta primer mix, a second PCR ran for about 7 to 11 cycles. TCRdb re-called the 5' RACE reads through MiXCR, storing one row per CDR3 protein. The repertoire consists of about 1 million distinct CDR3 sequences, with 45% occurring once and the leading ten covering over 15%. Sequencing was carried out using blood. The receptors were gathered from a woman in her sixties or seventies in good health.

The rearrangement links TRBV12-3 or TRBV12-4 to TRBJ2-1, with a weak D call TRBD2 (7 bases). Trimming took off 5 bases at V and 8 bases at J, with 16 bases between the two ends. The CDR3 spans 14 residues. The chain's CDR3 is CASSPRGGGDEQFF. DNA for the CDR3: TGTGCCAGCAGTCCCCGGGGAGGGGGTGATGAGCAGTTCTTC.

This clonotype was observed a single time. The rearrangement links TRBV6-1 to TRBJ1-6; D possibly corresponds to TRBD1 (6 bases). The CDR3 totals 18 residues. From germline, CDR1 is MNHNS and CDR2 SASEGT. The V and J ends lost 1 base and 4 bases respectively, with 17 bases between them. Here the CDR3 reads CASSEGPRGESYNSPLHF. CDR3 nucleotides: TGTGCCAGCAGTGAAGGCCCTAGGGGGGAATCTTATAATTCACCCCTCCACTTT.

The sample holds a few counts of this clonotype. The chain carries TRBV7-9 and TRBJ2-1; 14 bases align to TRBD2. This CDR3 region has 16 residues. CDR1 is SEHNR, CDR2 FQNEAQ, per germline (reference sequence). The V and J ends lost 5 bases and 10 bases, in that order; junction bases with no gene match: 10. The CDR3 sequence: CASSPPGLAGEGEQFF. Written as DNA, the CDR3 is TGTGCCAGCAGCCCGCCGGGACTAGCGGGAGAGGGCGAGCAGTTCTTC.

The J gene is TRBJ2-1, the V gene TRBV6-2 or TRBV6-3; 12 nucleotides line up with TRBD1. This CDR3 contains 14 residues. The junction had 6 bases not matched to a gene; V was cut back by 6 bases and J by 9 bases. Germline loops: CDR1 MNHEY, CDR2 SVGEGT. For the CDR3, the DNA is TGTGCCAGCAGAAGGGACAGGGGGCGAGTTGAGCAGTTCTTC. This sequence encodes CASRRDRGRVEQFF.

V usage is TRBV29-1 and J usage is TRBJ2-1; TRBD2 matches at 10 bases. Germline V CDR1 and CDR2: SQVTM, ANQGSEA. After removal of 4 bases from V and 10 bases from J, the junction contained 10 bases not matched to a gene. The CDR3 has 14 amino acids. The CDR3 loop reads CSVVWPSGRGEQFF. In DNA form, the CDR3 reads TGCAGCGTTGTATGGCCTAGCGGGAGAGGGGAGCAGTTCTTC.

The chain combines TRBV27 with TRBJ1-6; 8 bases are a match to TRBD1. Per germline, CDR1 MNHEY and CDR2 SMNVEV (reference sequence). The trim removed 10 bases at V and 0 bases at J, leaving 17 bases unmatched. CDR3 length: 19 amino acids. In nucleotides, the CDR3 is TGTGCCACCTCACCAGGACAGGGTGGGTTAGGCTCCTATAATTCACCCCTCCACTTT. This encodes CATSPGQGGLGSYNSPLHF.

The chain recombines TRBV29-1 with TRBJ2-3; no reliable D call. Per germline, CDR1 SQVTM and CDR2 ANQGSEA. With 1 base removed from V and 2 bases from J, the gap between germline ends came to 7 bases. The CDR3 runs to 13 residues. The CDR3 sequence is CSVEGTLTDTQYF. The CDR3 DNA follows: TGCAGCGTTGAAGGGACCCTCACAGATACGCAGTATTTT.

In this sample, this clonotype turned up a few times. The genes are TRBV30 and TRBJ1-4; unclear D gene. V lost 4 bases and J 7 bases, leaving 10 bases between the germline ends. Germline-derived CDR1 and CDR2 are GTSNPN and SVGIG (reference sequence). The CDR3 loop spans 12 amino acids. The CDR3 here is CAWKASGEKLFF. As DNA, the CDR3 is TGTGCCTGGAAGGCAAGCGGTGAAAAACTGTTTTTT. The variable domain in full, completed from reference TRBV30 and TRBJ1-4, reads SQTIHQWPATLVQPVGSPLSLECTVEGTSNPNLYWYRQAAGRGLQLLFYSVGIGQISSEVPQNLSASRPQDRQFILSSKKLLLSDSGFYLCAWKASGEKLFFGSGTQLSVL.

This clonotype was seen more than once but under ten times. The V and J genes are TRBV9 and TRBJ2-5, with a possible D match to TRBD1 (6 bases). The CDR3 consists of 15 residues. The V and J ends lost 4 bases and 3 bases respectively, with 16 bases between them. Germline V gene sequence: CDR1 SGDLS, CDR2 YYNGEE. This chain's CDR3 is CASSKDSGGKETQYF. The CDR3 region has the DNA TGTGCCAGCAGCAAAGACAGTGGGGGCAAAGAGACCCAGTACTTC.

This clonotype was found once. The chain combines TRBV10-3 with TRBJ1-1; 7 nucleotides align to TRBD1. With 0 bases clipped from V and 4 bases from J, the junction kept 5 bases outside the gene matches. CDR1 and CDR2 from the germline V gene are ENHRY and SYGVKD. The CDR3 runs to 15 residues. CDR3 region: CAISESGGGTTEAFF. CDR3 in DNA: TGTGCCATCAGTGAGTCGGGAGGGGGCACCACTGAAGCTTTCTTT.

The rearrangement links TRBV2 to TRBJ2-5; D perhaps matches TRBD2 (7 bases). The CDR3 totals 13 residues. V was cut by 6 bases and J by 11 bases, with 19 bases left in between. Germline V gene sequence: CDR1 SNHLY, CDR2 FYNNEI. In DNA form, the CDR3 reads TGTGCCAGCAGCTATAGGGGGGGAAGTGAGCAGTACTTC. Translating it yields CASSYRGGSEQYF.

This CDR3 is CASSLGTTNGYTF. The CDR3, as DNA: TGTGCCAGCAGCTTGGGGACCACCAATGGCTACACCTTC. The V call is TRBV5-6, the J call TRBJ1-2; no firm D call. The CDR3 spans 13 residues. V lost 0 bases to trimming and J lost 6 bases, with 9 bases between them. Germline V gene lookup returns CDR1 SGHDT and CDR2 YYEEEE.

V usage is TRBV20-1 and J usage is TRBJ2-5; the D gene is possibly TRBD2 (5 bases). This CDR3 comprises 14 residues. Trimming removed 2 bases at V and 11 bases at J, with 21 bases between. Germline values: CDR1 DFQATT, CDR2 SNEGSKA (reference sequence). CDR3 sequence reads: CSARIEGKSYKQYF. CDR3 in DNA: TGCAGTGCTAGAATAGAGGGAAAAAGCTACAAGCAGTACTTC.

The chain carries TRBV5-1 and TRBJ2-7; TRBD1 aligns across 12 bases. V was pared by 0 bases and J by 7 bases, with 8 bases of the junction left unmatched. CDR1 and CDR2 (germline): SGHRS, YFSETQ. CDR3 length: 16 amino acids. The CDR3 region has the DNA TGCGCCAGCAGCTTGGCTGTTGGGACAGGGGGCCGGGAGCAGTACTTC. Encoded protein: CASSLAVGTGGREQYF.

The gene calls are TRBV27 and TRBJ2-1; 12 bases fit TRBD2. Per germline, CDR1 MNHEY and CDR2 SMNVEV (reference sequence). This CDR3 contains 17 residues. The junction had 7 bases not matched to a gene; V was cut back by 7 bases and J by 0 bases. The CDR3 is CASKRGLAGFSYNEQFF. CDR3 sequence (DNA): TGTGCCAGCAAGCGAGGACTAGCGGGATTCTCCTACAATGAGCAGTTCTTC.

This clonotype was recorded a few times. The rearrangement uses TRBV5-1 and TRBJ2-7, with D possibly being TRBD2 (5 bases). Near its end, the DNA agrees better with TRBJ2-5, so the J call may be wrong. The CDR3 runs to 13 residues. Germline CDR1 is SGHRS and CDR2 is YFSETQ. The CDR3: CASSLTSGGTQYF. Here the CDR3 DNA reads TGCGCCAGCAGCTTAACTAGTGGCGGGACCCAGTACTTC.

As to this clonotype: A read error may explain this, as a much larger clone is one base away. The chain combines TRBV29-1 with TRBJ2-1, with 7 nucleotides matching TRBD2. Trimming at V came to 7 bases and at J to 7 bases, leaving 10 bases not matched to a gene. Germline V gives CDR1 SQVTM, CDR2 ANQGSEA. The CDR3 is 13 amino acids. CDR3 coding DNA: TGCAGCGGTCGCGGGAGACTTGCGAATGAGCAGTTCTTC. Protein: CSGRGRLANEQFF.

This clonotype was observed a handful of times. The J gene is TRBJ2-1, the V gene TRBV12-3 or TRBV12-4; D uncertain. This CDR3 region has 11 residues. Between the trimmed V and J ends, which lost 8 bases and 4 bases, there was a span of 6 bases. The CDR3 bases are TGTGCCAGCGGGCAATACAATGAGCAGTTCTTC. Its protein is CASGQYNEQFF.

The CDR3 nucleotides are TGTGCCAGCAGTGTGAACCGTGACCGCAGGGGCGAGCAGTACTTC. This translates into CASSVNRDRRGEQYF. This chain joins TRBV28 and TRBJ2-7, with D possibly matching TRBD1 (6 bases). Deletions cut 5 bases from V and 6 bases from J, with 20 bases between. Looked up from germline, CDR1 is MDHEN and CDR2 is SYDVKM. The CDR3 consists of 15 residues. Combining the CDR3 with reference TRBV28 and TRBJ2-7 gives the whole variable domain DVKVTQSSRYLVKRTGEKVFLECVQDMDHENMFWYRQDPGLGLRLIYFSYDVKMKEKGDIPEGYSVSREKKERFSLILESASTNQTSMYLCASSVNRDRRGEQYFGPGTRLTVT.

The chain has TRBV20-1 and TRBJ2-3; maybe TRBD2 (5 bases). The CDR3 runs 15 residues. V lost 4 bases and J lost 0, with 14 bases in between. CDR1 is DFQATT, CDR2 SNEGSKA, per germline (reference sequence). CDR3 DNA sequence: TGCAGTGCTAACCCCCTTCGGGGAAGCACAGATACGCAGTATTTT. Its translation is CSANPLRGSTDTQYF.

This chain links TRBV7-2 with TRBJ1-2; a weak D match, TRBD1 (5 bases). Germline V gene sequence: CDR1 SGHTA, CDR2 FQGNSA. This CDR3 is 14 amino acids long. Trimming took off 3 bases at V and 8 bases at J, with 16 bases between the two ends. DNA of the CDR3: TGTGCCAGCAGCTTCGAGGGGCAGGTGGACGGCTACACCTTC. Amino acid sequence: CASSFEGQVDGYTF.

This clonotype was seen only a few times. The chain recombines TRBV6-2 or TRBV6-3 with TRBJ2-1; 11 bases line up with TRBD2. J was trimmed by 4 bases and V by 6 bases; bases with no gene match: 5. CDR1 is MNHEY and CDR2 is SVGEGT in the germline V gene. This CDR3 has 15 residues. The CDR3 spells CASSQTSGIYNEQFF. The DNA for the CDR3 is TGTGCCAGCAGCCAGACTAGCGGGATTTACAATGAGCAGTTCTTC.

V usage is TRBV15 and J usage is TRBJ1-1, with TRBD1 identical over 8 bases. The CDR3 runs 15 residues. J lost 4 bases, V lost 3 bases, and 7 bases had no gene match. Germline CDR1 is LNHNV and CDR2 is YYDKDF (reference sequence). For the CDR3, the DNA is TGTGCCACCAGCAGCACCAGGGGGCACGGCACTGAAGCTTTCTTT. Protein sequence: CATSSTRGHGTEAFF. Using reference TRBV15 and TRBJ1-1 for the parts outside the CDR3, the full variable domain is DAMVIQNPRYQVTQFGKPVTLSCSQTLNHNVMYWYQQKSSQAPKLLFHYYDKDFNNEADTPDNFQSRRPNTSFCFLDIRSPGLGDTAMYLCATSSTRGHGTEAFFGQGTRLTVV.

The CDR3 loop is CSASVGQVNQPQHF. In DNA form, the CDR3 reads TGCAGTGCTAGTGTGGGACAGGTCAATCAGCCCCAGCATTTT. This chain uses TRBV20-1 with TRBJ1-5; TRBD1 matches at 8 bases. CDR3 length equals 14 residues. J lost 3 bases, V lost 3 bases, and 4 bases had no gene match. In germline, CDR1 is DFQATT, CDR2 SNEGSKA (reference sequence).

This chain connects TRBV28 to TRBJ1-1; D is unresolved. Germline assignment: CDR1 MDHEN and CDR2 SYDVKM. V lost 11 bases to trimming and J lost 2 bases, with 15 bases between them. CDR3 size: 13 residues. CDR3 nucleotide sequence: TGTGCCTCAAGCCTTGAATTTAACACTGAAGCTTTCTTT. Translation: CASSLEFNTEAFF.

This clonotype was recorded a few times. The chain is built from TRBV4-2 and TRBJ1-2; perhaps TRBD1 as D (5 bases). Deletions cut 0 bases from V and 0 bases from J, with 14 bases between. Germline values: CDR1 LGHNA, CDR2 YNFKEQ. The length of the CDR3 is 17 residues. The CDR3 region is CASSQDVTGISNYGYTF. The CDR3 region has the DNA TGTGCCAGCAGCCAAGATGTTACAGGAATTTCTAACTATGGCTACACCTTC.

This clonotype has ten or more counts. A read error may produce the germline difference seen at one junction end. This chain uses TRBV5-1 with TRBJ2-5; 8 bases align to TRBD1. The germline gives CDR1 SGHRS, CDR2 YFSETQ. CDR3 length: 13 residues. The CDR3 region is CASSSTGGETQYF. In DNA form, the CDR3 reads TGTGCCAGCAGTTCAACAGGGGGAGAGACCCAGTACTTC.

The chain combines TRBV15 with TRBJ2-7, with D possibly matching TRBD2 (6 bases). Trimming cost V 4 bases and J 2 bases, with 9 bases left between them. CDR1 and CDR2 (germline): LNHNV, YYDKDF (reference sequence). The CDR3 has 13 amino acids. The DNA for the CDR3 is TGTGCCACCAGCACGGGAGCTCCCTACGAGCAGTACTTC. Its protein product is CATSTGAPYEQYF.